This section outlines one TCR beta chain sequence together with its context. The antigen is unknown. TCR beta libraries carry UMIs added by 5'RACE template switching. TCRdb re-called the 5' RACE reads and gives one entry per CDR3 protein, without DNA. This sample's table reports more than 400,000 distinct CDR3 sequences. The sample is drawn from a study of T cells expressing NK-cell markers. Turning to the study itself: The authors derived TCR beta repertoires from sorted CD3+CD56+NKG2C+, CD3+CD56+NKG2C- and CD3+CD56-NKG2C+ T cells.

Study-wide results and caveats: Among CD8+ T cells from several donors, dominant NKG2C+ clonotypes accounted for 1.0-7.0%. Nothing established the HCMV specificity of expanded NKG2C+ T cell clones.

CDR1 is MNHEY, CDR2 SVGAGI, per germline. There are 15 residues in the CDR3. Sequenced input: blood T cells: a sorted CD56 or NKG2C T cell subset, CD4+ or CD8+ T cells, or bulk PBMC T cells (not recorded which). The chain couples TRBV6-5 to TRBJ2-1; TCRdb lists TRBD1, though no DNA is available to test this call. The clonotype comes from a woman between 18 and 70 years old in good health. The CDR3 loop reads CASSYSGRRGNEQFF.